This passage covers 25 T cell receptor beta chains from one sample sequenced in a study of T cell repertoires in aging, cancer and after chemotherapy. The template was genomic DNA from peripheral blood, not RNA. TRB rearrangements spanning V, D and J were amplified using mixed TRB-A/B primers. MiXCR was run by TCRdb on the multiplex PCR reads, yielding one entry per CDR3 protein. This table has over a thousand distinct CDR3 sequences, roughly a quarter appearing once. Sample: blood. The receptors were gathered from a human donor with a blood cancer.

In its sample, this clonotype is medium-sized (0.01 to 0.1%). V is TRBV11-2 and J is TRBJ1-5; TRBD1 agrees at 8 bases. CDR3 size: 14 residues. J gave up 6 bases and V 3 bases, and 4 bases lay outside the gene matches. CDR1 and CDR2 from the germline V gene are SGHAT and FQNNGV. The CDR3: CASSFQGAGQPQHF. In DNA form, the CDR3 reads TGTGCCAGCAGCTTTCAGGGGGCTGGTCAGCCCCAGCATTTT.

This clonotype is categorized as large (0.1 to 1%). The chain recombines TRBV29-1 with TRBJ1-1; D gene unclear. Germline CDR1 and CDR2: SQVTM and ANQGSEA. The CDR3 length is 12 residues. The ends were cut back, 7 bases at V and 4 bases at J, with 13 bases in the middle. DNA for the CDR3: TGCAGCGCACAGAGCTGGGGCACTGAAGCTTTCTTT. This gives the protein CSAQSWGTEAFF. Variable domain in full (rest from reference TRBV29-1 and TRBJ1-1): SAVISQKPSRDICQRGTSLTIQCQVDSQVTMMFWYRQQPGQSLTLIATANQGSEATYESGFVIDKFPISRPNLTFSTLTVSNMSPEDSSIYLCSAQSWGTEAFFGQGTRLTVV.

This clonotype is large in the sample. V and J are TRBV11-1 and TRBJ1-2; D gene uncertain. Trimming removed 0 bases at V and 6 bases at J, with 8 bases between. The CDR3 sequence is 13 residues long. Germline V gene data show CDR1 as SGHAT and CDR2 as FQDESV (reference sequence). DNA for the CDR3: TGTGCCAGCAGCTTAGCCGGGTCCAATGGCTACACCTTC. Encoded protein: CASSLAGSNGYTF.

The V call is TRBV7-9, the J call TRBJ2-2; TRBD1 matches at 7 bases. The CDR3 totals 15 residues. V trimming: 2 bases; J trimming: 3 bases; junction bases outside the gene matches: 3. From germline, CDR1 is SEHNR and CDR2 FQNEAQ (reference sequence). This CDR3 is CASSLSTGDTGELFF. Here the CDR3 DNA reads TGTGCCAGCAGCTTAAGTACAGGGGACACCGGGGAGCTGTTTTTT.

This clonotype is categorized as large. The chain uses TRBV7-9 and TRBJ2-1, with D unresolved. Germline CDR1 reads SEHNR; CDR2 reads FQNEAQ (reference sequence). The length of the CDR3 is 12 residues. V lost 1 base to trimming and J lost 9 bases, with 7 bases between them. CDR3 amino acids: CASSLVPSEQFF. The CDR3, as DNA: TGTGCCAGCAGCTTAGTTCCGAGTGAGCAGTTCTTC.

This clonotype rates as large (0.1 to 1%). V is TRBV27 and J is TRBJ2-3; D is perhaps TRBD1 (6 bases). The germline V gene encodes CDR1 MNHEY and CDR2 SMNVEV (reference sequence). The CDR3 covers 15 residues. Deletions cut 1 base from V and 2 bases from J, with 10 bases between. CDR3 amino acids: CASSLFGQNTDTQYF. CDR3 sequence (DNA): TGTGCCAGCAGTTTATTCGGACAGAACACAGATACGCAGTATTTT.

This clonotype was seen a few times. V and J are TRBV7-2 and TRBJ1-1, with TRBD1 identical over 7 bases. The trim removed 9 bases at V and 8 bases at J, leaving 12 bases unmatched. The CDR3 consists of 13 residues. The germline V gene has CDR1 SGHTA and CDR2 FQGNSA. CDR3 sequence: CASSLPGQMEAFF. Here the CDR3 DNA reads TGTGCCAGTTCGCTCCCGGGACAGATGGAAGCTTTCTTT.

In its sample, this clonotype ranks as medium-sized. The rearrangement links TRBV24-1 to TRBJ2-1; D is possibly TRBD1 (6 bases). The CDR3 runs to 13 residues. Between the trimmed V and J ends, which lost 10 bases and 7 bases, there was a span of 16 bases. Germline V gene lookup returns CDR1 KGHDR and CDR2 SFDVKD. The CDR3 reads CATGGLSGNEQFF. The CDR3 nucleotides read TGTGCCACTGGGGGCTTGTCCGGTAATGAGCAGTTCTTC.

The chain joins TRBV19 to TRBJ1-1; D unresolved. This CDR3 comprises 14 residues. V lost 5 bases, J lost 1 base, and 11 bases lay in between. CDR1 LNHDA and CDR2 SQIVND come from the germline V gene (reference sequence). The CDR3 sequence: CASSPNGENTEAFF. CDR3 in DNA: TGTGCCAGTAGTCCGAACGGAGAGAACACTGAAGCTTTCTTT.

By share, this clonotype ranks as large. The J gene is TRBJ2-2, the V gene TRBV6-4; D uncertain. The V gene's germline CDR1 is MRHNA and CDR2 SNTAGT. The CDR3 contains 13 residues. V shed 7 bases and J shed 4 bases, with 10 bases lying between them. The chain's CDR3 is CASTPTGTGELFF. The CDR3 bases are TGTGCCAGCACCCCTACCGGCACCGGGGAGCTGTTTTTT.

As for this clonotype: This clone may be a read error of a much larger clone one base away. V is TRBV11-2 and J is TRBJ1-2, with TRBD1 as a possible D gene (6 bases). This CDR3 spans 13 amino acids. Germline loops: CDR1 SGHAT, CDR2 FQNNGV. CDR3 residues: CVSSLGGDYGYTF. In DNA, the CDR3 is TGTGTCAGCAGCTTAGGGGGGGACTATGGCTACACCTTC.

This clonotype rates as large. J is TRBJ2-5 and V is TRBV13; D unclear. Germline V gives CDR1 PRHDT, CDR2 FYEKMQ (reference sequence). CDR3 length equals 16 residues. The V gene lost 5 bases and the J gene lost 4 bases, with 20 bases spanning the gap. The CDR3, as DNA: TGTGCCAGCAGCCCTCCGGGTCCCAAGTCATCAGAGACCCAGTACTTC. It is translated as CASSPPGPKSSETQYF. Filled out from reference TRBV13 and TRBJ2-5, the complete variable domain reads AAGVIQSPRHLIKEKRETATLKCYPIPRHDTVYWYQQGPGQDPQFLISFYEKMQSDKGSIPDRFSAQQFSDYHSELNMSSLELGDSALYFCASSPPGPKSSETQYFGPGTRLLVL.

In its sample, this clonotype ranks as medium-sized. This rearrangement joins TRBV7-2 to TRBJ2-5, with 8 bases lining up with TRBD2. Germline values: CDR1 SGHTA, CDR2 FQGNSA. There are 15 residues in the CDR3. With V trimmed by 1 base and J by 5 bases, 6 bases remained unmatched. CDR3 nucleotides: TGTGCCAGCAGCTTAGACGGGGGGGCGCGTGAGACCCAGTACTTC. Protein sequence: CASSLDGGARETQYF.

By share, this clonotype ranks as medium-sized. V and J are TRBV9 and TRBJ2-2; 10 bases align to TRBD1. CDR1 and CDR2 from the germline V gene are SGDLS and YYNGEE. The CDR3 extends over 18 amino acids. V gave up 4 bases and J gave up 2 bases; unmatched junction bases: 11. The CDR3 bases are TGTGCCAGCAGCCCCCCTTGGGGACAGGGGAAAAACACCGGGGAGCTGTTTTTT. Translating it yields CASSPPWGQGKNTGELFF.

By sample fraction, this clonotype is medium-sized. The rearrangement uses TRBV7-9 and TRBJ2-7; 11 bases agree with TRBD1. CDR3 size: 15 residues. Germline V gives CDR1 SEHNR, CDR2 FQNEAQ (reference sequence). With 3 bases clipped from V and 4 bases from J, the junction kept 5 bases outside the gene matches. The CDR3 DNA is TGTGCCAGCAGCTTTGGTGGACAGGGGGCATACGAGCAGTACTTC. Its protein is CASSFGGQGAYEQYF.

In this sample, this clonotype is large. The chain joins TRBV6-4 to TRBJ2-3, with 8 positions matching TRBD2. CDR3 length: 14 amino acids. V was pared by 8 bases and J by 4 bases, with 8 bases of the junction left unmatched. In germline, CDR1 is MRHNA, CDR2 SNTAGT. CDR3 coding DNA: TGTGCCAGCTCGGGACTAGGTGGAGCAGATACGCAGTATTTT. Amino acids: CASSGLGGADTQYF.

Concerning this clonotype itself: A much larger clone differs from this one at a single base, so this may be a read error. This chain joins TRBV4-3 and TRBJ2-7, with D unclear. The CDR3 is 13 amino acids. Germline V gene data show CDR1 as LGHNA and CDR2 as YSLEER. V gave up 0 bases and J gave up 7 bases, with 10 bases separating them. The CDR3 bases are TGCGCCAGCAGCCAAGATCCGGAATATGAGCAGTACTTC. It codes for CASSQDPEYEQYF.

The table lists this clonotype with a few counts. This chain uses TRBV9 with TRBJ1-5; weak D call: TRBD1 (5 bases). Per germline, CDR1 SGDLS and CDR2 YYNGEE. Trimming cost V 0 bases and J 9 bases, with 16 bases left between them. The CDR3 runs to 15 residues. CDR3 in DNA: TGTGCCAGCAGCGTAGCCCCACAGCCGGGGCGGCCCCAGCATTTT. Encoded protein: CASSVAPQPGRPQHF.

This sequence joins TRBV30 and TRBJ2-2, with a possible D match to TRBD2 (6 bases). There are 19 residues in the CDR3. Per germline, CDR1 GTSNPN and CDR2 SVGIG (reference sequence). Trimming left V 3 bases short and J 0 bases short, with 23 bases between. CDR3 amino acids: CAWSQFGGAFIANTGELFF. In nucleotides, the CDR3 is TGTGCCTGGAGCCAATTCGGGGGAGCCTTTATCGCGAACACCGGGGAGCTGTTTTTT. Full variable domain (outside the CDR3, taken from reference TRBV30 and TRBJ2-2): SQTIHQWPATLVQPVGSPLSLECTVEGTSNPNLYWYRQAAGRGLQLLFYSVGIGQISSEVPQNLSASRPQDRQFILSSKKLLLSDSGFYLCAWSQFGGAFIANTGELFFGEGSRLTVL.

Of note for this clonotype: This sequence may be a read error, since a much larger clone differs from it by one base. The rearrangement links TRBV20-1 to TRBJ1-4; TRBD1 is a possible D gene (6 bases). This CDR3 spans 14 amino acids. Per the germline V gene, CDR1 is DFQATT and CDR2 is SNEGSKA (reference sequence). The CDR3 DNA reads TGCGGTGCCACCCCGGGGGGGGCGGGTGAAAAACTGTTTTTT. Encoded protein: CGATPGGAGEKLFF.

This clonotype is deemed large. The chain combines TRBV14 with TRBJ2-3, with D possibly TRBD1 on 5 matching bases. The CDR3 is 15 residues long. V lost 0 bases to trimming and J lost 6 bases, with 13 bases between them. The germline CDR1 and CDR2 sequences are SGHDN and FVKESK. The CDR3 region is CASSQELAGWDTQYF. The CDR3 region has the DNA TGTGCCAGCAGCCAAGAGCTGGCAGGGTGGGATACGCAGTATTTT.

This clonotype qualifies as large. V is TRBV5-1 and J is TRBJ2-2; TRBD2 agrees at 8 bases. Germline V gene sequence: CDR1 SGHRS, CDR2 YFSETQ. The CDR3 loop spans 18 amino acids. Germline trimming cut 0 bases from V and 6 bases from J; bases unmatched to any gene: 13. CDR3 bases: TGCGCCAGCAGCTTGGTTGGCAGGGCAGCGGGAGCGTCCGGGGAGCTGTTTTTT. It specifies CASSLVGRAAGASGELFF.

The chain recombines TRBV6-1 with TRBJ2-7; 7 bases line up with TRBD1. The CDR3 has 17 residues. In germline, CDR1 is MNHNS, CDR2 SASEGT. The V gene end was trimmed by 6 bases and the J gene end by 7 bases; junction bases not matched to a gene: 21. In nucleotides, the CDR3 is TGTGCCAGCAGCCGACGATTCAGAGGGGACAGACGGAATGAGCAGTACTTC. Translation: CASSRRFRGDRRNEQYF.

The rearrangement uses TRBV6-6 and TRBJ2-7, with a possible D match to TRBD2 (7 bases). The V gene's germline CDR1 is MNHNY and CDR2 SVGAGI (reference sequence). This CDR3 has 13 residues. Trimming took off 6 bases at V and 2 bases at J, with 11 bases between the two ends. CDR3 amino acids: CASSRGDTYEQYF. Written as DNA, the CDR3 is TGTGCCAGCAGCCGGGGGGACACCTACGAGCAGTACTTC.

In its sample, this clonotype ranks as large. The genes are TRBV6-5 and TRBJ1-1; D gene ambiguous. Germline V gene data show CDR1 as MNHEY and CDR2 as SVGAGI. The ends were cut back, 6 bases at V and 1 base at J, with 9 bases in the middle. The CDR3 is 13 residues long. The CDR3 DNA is TGTGCCAGCAGATTACATGGGAACACTGAAGCTTTCTTT. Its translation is CASRLHGNTEAFF.